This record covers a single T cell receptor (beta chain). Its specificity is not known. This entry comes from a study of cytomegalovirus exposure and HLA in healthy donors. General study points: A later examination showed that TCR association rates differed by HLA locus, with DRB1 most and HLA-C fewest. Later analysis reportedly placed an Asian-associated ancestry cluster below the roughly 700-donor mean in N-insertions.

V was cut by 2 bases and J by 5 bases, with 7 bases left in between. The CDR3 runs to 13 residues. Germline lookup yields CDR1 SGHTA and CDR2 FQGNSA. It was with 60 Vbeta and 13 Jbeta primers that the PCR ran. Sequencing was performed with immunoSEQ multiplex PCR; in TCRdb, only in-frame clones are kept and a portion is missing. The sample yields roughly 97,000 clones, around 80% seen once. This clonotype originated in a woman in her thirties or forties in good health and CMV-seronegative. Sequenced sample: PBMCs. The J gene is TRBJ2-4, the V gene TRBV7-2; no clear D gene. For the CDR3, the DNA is TGTGCCAGCAGCTTAAATCCCGAAAACATTCAGTACTTC. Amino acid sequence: CASSLNPENIQYF.